One and the same sample provided the 4 T cell receptor beta chains below, sequenced in a study of blood T cell repertoires in COVID-19. Sequenced by immunoSEQ multiplex PCR; TCRdb stores in-frame clones only, minus some. The sample comprises fewer than 45,000 clones, approximately 80% of which are singletons, and roughly 19% rests with the top ten. Material: peripheral blood. These TCRs come from a man between 65 and 85 years old with acute or convalescent COVID-19.

This clone was seen once. The V call is TRBV9, the J call TRBJ1-1, with 10 bases aligning to TRBD1. The V gene end was trimmed by 3 bases and the J gene end by 4 bases; junction bases not matched to a gene: 6. The CDR3 length is 15 residues. CDR1 SGDLS and CDR2 YYNGEE come from the germline V gene. CDR3: CASSARDRGVTEAFF. In DNA form, the CDR3 reads TGTGCCAGCAGCGCCCGGGACAGGGGTGTCACTGAAGCTTTCTTT.

This clone showed up just a few times. The chain's CDR3 is CASSYSGTEHYNSPLHF. The CDR3 nucleotides are TGTGCCAGCAGCTACTCCGGGACAGAACACTATAATTCACCCCTCCACTTT. The genes are TRBV2 and TRBJ1-6, with TRBD1 matching over 7 bases. CDR3 length equals 17 residues. J lost 3 bases, V lost 6 bases, and 11 bases had no gene match. In germline, CDR1 is SNHLY, CDR2 FYNNEI.

The chain carries TRBV7-8 and TRBJ2-3, with 16 positions matching TRBD2. Losses at the gene ends were 5 bases for V and 7 bases for J; bases not matched to a gene: 12. Germline V gene sequence: CDR1 SGHVS, CDR2 FQNEAQ. This CDR3 has 18 amino acids. CDR3 in DNA: TGTGCCAGCAGCGGTACAGCTGGGACTAGCGGGGGGGCGAATACGCAGTATTTT. This encodes CASSGTAGTSGGANTQYF.

This clone showed up just a few times. The J gene is TRBJ2-3, the V gene TRBV3-1 (or the pseudogene TRBV3-2); D call uncertain. The CDR3 length is 13 residues. The germline gives CDR1 LGHDT, CDR2 YNNKEL (reference sequence). Trimming took 2 bases from V and 5 from J, leaving 8 bases between them. The CDR3 sequence: CASSQSSGDTQYF. CDR3 DNA sequence: TGTGCCAGCAGCCAATCCTCGGGAGATACGCAGTATTTT.